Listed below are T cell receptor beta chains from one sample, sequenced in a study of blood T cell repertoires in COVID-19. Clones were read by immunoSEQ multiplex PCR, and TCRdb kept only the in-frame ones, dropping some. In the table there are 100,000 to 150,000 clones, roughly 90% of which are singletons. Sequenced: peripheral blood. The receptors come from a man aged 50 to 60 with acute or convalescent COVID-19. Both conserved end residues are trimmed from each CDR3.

SGAGGRVLNTEAF,TRBV29-1,TRBJ1-1
ASSMRTDSNQPQH,TRBV19,TRBJ1-5
ASSSGDRGHSYEQY,TRBV5-1,TRBJ2-7
ASSLGGGYT,TRBV3-1/TRBV3-2,TRBJ1-2
ASSPRTTDMNTEAF,TRBV11-3,TRBJ1-1
ASTWGQVDYSPLH,TRBV19,TRBJ1-6
ASSTVHEQF,TRBV12-3/TRBV12-4,TRBJ2-1
ASSLAGGTDTQY,TRBV19,TRBJ2-3
ASAPGDTTNEKLF,TRBV7-9,TRBJ1-4
ASSIDGRTYEQY,TRBV19,TRBJ2-7
ASRKTSGDPWGGEQF,TRBV10-2,TRBJ2-1
ASSRTGIGNEQF,TRBV11-2,TRBJ2-1
ATSDPTGPGELF,TRBV24-1,TRBJ2-2
ASSLLAGGPNEQF,TRBV2,TRBJ2-1
ASRLQGTSADTQY,TRBV6-4,TRBJ2-3
ASSVASGQGANGNTIY,TRBV9,TRBJ1-3
ATSDLTSGRRNTGELF,TRBV24-1,TRBJ2-2
ASSQRANTEAF,TRBV3-1/TRBV3-2,TRBJ1-1
ASSFGTGTGELF,TRBV6-2/TRBV6-3,TRBJ2-2
ASRDRGGYGYT,TRBV28,TRBJ1-2
ASSYPSLGLAGNFYNEQF,TRBV6-2/TRBV6-3,TRBJ2-1
ASGQISDTQY,TRBV12-5,TRBJ2-3
ASSYSPGNTEAF,TRBV7-8,TRBJ1-1
ASSGGTSGRGTQY,TRBV5-1,TRBJ2-3
ASSQTATGKLF,TRBV5-1,TRBJ1-4
ASSGRTGGTGGYT,TRBV11-3,TRBJ1-2
ASSLDRGLGYNEQF,TRBV11-3,TRBJ2-1
ASIRDRGSTGELF,TRBV11-2,TRBJ2-2
ASSEIHVWPKNIQY,TRBV2,TRBJ2-4
AISESTQGSYT,TRBV10-3,TRBJ1-2
ASRMGHPPLRGNQPQH,TRBV5-4,TRBJ1-5
ASSLYTSGIGEQY,TRBV27,TRBJ2-7
ASSELAGETDTQY,TRBV25-1,TRBJ2-3
ASREGSGPDTQY,TRBV10-1,TRBJ2-3
ASSLGVSVSGELF,TRBV11-3,TRBJ2-2
ASSADRGLSNQPQH,TRBV18,TRBJ1-5
ASSSLPYEQY,TRBV6-5,TRBJ2-7
ASSYGGGRISSYEQY,TRBV6-2/TRBV6-3,TRBJ2-7
ASSSGLAANNEQF,TRBV27,TRBJ2-1
SVDPGGETQY,TRBV29-1,TRBJ2-5
ASSLDPRGSTEAF,TRBV5-1,TRBJ1-1
ASGPLAGTGSYEQY,TRBV27,TRBJ2-7
ASSRPGTGGAVGGYT,TRBV5-1,TRBJ1-2
ASGFDYKPYQLF,TRBV12-5,TRBJ1-4
ASSLAVGLLFNEQF,TRBV7-9,TRBJ2-1
ASSAVGEARGEKLF,TRBV11-2,TRBJ1-4
ASSLGPASYNEQF,TRBV7-9,TRBJ2-1
ASSDSYGYT,TRBV6-1,TRBJ1-2
ASTQDRWGRRELF,TRBV7-9,TRBJ2-2
ASSVSGRNTGELF,TRBV9,TRBJ2-2
ASSRGTSGINEQF,TRBV19,TRBJ2-1
ASSEPFDTPNTGELF,TRBV10-2,TRBJ2-2
ASVAGGNYEQY,TRBV2,TRBJ2-7
ASSEFFEAF,TRBV6-1,TRBJ1-1
ASSQDGTSGAASYEQY,TRBV4-2,TRBJ2-7
ASSASTVNTEAF,TRBV9,TRBJ1-1